The 27 T cell receptor beta chains below come from one sample, sequenced in a study of T-cell reconstitution after alpha-beta-depleted transplantation in children. Preparation of the TCRbeta library involved a method that used unique molecular identifiers. Each CDR3 protein is one row after TCRdb ran MiXCR on the PCR reads. Among over 400,000 distinct CDR3 sequences listed, under 15% were seen once. The sample in question was PBMCs from the stem cell graft donor, obtained from the stem cell graft. The receptors were sampled from a human donor who donated a stem cell graft to a child with combined immunodeficiency.

The table lists this clonotype with a few counts. The chain couples TRBV12-3 or TRBV12-4 to TRBJ2-2; possibly TRBD2 for D (7 bases). This CDR3 region has 15 residues. Trimming stripped 2 bases from V and 7 bases from J, with 14 bases between. CDR3 amino acids: CASSLYGGRVGELFF. CDR3 in DNA: TGTGCCAGCAGTTTATACGGGGGGCGTGTCGGGGAGCTGTTTTTT.

This clonotype has at least ten counts. CDR3: CASSQDRDIGEAFF. The CDR3 coding sequence is TGCGCCAGCAGCCAAGACAGGGATATCGGTGAAGCTTTCTTT. The V and J genes are TRBV4-3 and TRBJ1-1; a weak D match, TRBD1 (5 bases). In germline, CDR1 is LGHNA, CDR2 YSLEER. This CDR3 region has 14 residues. V was trimmed by 0 bases and J by 7 bases, leaving 12 bases between them.

V usage is TRBV29-1 and J usage is TRBJ1-1, with D tentatively TRBD1 (5 bases). The germline CDR1 and CDR2 sequences are SQVTM and ANQGSEA. This CDR3 comprises 13 residues. Deletions cut 3 bases from V and 1 base from J, with 9 bases between. In DNA, the CDR3 is TGCAGCGTTGACGGAGACAGGAACACTGAAGCTTTCTTT. This sequence encodes CSVDGDRNTEAFF.

This clonotype was counted only a few times. The CDR3 nucleotides are TGTGCCAGCAGCCTCCGGGGCCTAGTATCAACGAACACTGAAGCTTTCTTT. Protein: CASSLRGLVSTNTEAFF. The chain recombines TRBV11-2 with TRBJ1-1; D possibly corresponds to TRBD1 (5 bases). CDR3 size: 17 residues. CDR1 is SGHAT, CDR2 FQNNGV, per germline. V lost 5 bases to trimming and J lost 1 base, with 20 bases between them.

A few counts support this clonotype. The chain is built from TRBV12-3 or TRBV12-4 and TRBJ1-2, with no clear D. V was pared by 7 bases and J by 7 bases, with 16 bases between. This CDR3 spans 13 amino acids. This CDR3 reads CASKSAPGSGYTF. The CDR3 DNA sequence: TGTGCCAGCAAGAGTGCACCGGGGTCTGGCTACACCTTC.

The J gene is TRBJ2-3, the V gene TRBV28; 8 bases map to TRBD2. Germline V gene sequence: CDR1 MDHEN, CDR2 SYDVKM. The CDR3 totals 15 residues. V shed 1 base and J 2 bases; nucleotides not matched to a gene: 2. The CDR3 protein is CASSLFGRATDTQYF. The CDR3 nucleotides read TGTGCCAGCAGTTTATTCGGGAGGGCCACAGATACGCAGTATTTT.

The chain combines TRBV7-2 with TRBJ2-1; 14 bases fit TRBD2. J was trimmed by 9 bases and V by 5 bases; bases with no gene match: 6. The CDR3 runs to 15 residues. CDR1 is SGHTA and CDR2 is FQGNSA in the germline V gene. CDR3 protein: CASSETSGGEGEQFF. As DNA, the CDR3 is TGTGCCAGCAGCGAGACTAGCGGGGGGGAGGGTGAGCAGTTCTTC. The variable domain in full, with the rest retrieved from reference TRBV7-2 and TRBJ2-1, is GAGVSQSPSNKVTEKGKDVELRCDPISGHTALYWYRQSLGQGLEFLIYFQGNSAPDKSGLPSDRFSAERTGGSVSTLTIQRTQQEDSAVYLCASSETSGGEGEQFFGPGTRLTVL.

This clonotype was seen many times. The chain couples TRBV12-3 or TRBV12-4 to TRBJ2-7; TRBD2 agrees at 9 bases. The CDR3 runs 14 residues. V trimming: 3 bases; J trimming: 6 bases; junction bases outside the gene matches: 6. The CDR3 DNA reads TGTGCCAGCAGTTTCGGTCTAGCGGGGCGCGAGCAGTACTTC. Its protein is CASSFGLAGREQYF.

The V and J genes are TRBV7-9 and TRBJ1-2; perhaps TRBD1 as D (6 bases). Germline V gene lookup returns CDR1 SEHNR and CDR2 FQNEAQ (reference sequence). V shed 1 base and J shed 0 bases, with 9 bases lying between them. The CDR3 is 15 amino acids. The CDR3 loop reads CASSLVGTPNYGYTF. The CDR3 region has the DNA TGTGCCAGCAGCTTAGTGGGGACACCTAACTATGGCTACACCTTC.

This clonotype occurred many times. V is TRBV20-1 and J is TRBJ2-5; D unclear. This CDR3 is 12 amino acids long. Looked up from germline, CDR1 is DFQATT and CDR2 is SNEGSKA (reference sequence). Deletions cut 3 bases from V and 5 bases from J, with 10 bases between. The CDR3 nucleotides read TGCAGTGCTAGTTACCGTTTGGAGACCCAGTACTTC. Encoded protein: CSASYRLETQYF.

This clonotype has a handful of counts. The genes are TRBV7-8 and TRBJ2-1; TRBD2 matches at 8 bases. Germline CDR1 SGHVS, CDR2 FQNEAQ. This CDR3 comprises 15 residues. V was clipped by 5 bases and J by 5 bases; unmatched bases: 8. CDR3 DNA sequence: TGTGCCAGCAGCCGGGGAGTAGCGGGGAACAATGAGCAGTTCTTC. Translated, it gives CASSRGVAGNNEQFF. Full variable domain (missing parts from reference TRBV7-8 and TRBJ2-1): GAGVSQSPRYKVAKRGQDVALRCDPISGHVSLFWYQQALGQGPEFLTYFQNEAQLDKSGLPSDRFFAERPEGSVSTLKIQRTQQEDSAVYLCASSRGVAGNNEQFFGPGTRLTVL.

This clonotype showed up many times. The rearrangement uses TRBV7-2 and TRBJ2-7; D is undetermined. The V gene's germline CDR1 is SGHTA and CDR2 FQGNSA. V shed 5 bases and J shed 1 base, with 6 bases lying between them. The CDR3 is 12 amino acids. CDR3 amino acids: CASSHISYEQYF. The CDR3 DNA reads TGTGCCAGCAGCCACATTTCCTACGAGCAGTACTTC.

This clonotype was observed at least ten times. CDR3 sequence: CASSLLTSGNYNEQFF. The CDR3 DNA follows: TGCGCCAGCAGCTTGCTGACTAGCGGGAATTACAATGAGCAGTTCTTC. The chain recombines TRBV5-1 with TRBJ2-1; 11 nucleotides agree with TRBD2. There are 16 residues in the CDR3. Germline CDR1 is SGHRS and CDR2 is YFSETQ. V shed 1 base, J shed 4 bases, and the junction held 4 bases outside the gene matches.

In this sample, this clonotype turned up a few times. The chain carries TRBV12-3 or TRBV12-4 and TRBJ2-7; D may match TRBD1 or TRBD2 (5 bases each). The CDR3 is 12 residues long. Trimming took 3 bases from V and 9 from J, leaving 12 bases between them. In nucleotides, the CDR3 is TGTGCCAGCAGTTTCCGCAGGGACGGGCAGTACTTC. This translates into CASSFRRDGQYF.

This clonotype showed up many times. J is TRBJ2-5 and V is TRBV25-1; D gene ambiguous. The CDR3 is 14 residues long. Trimming left V 3 bases short and J 0 bases short, with 8 bases between. Germline CDR1 is MGHDK and CDR2 is SYGVNS. The CDR3 here is CASSDTLYQETQYF. CDR3 bases: TGTGCCAGCAGTGACACCCTGTACCAAGAGACCCAGTACTTC.

This clonotype came up a few times. The V and J genes are TRBV10-3 and TRBJ1-2; D gene uncertain. Germline assignment: CDR1 ENHRY and CDR2 SYGVKD. The CDR3 contains 13 residues. The V end lost 7 bases, the J end lost 0 bases, and 9 bases lay between the germline ends. As DNA, the CDR3 is TGTGCCATCAATAAAATAGCTAACTATGGCTACACCTTC. Its translation is CAINKIANYGYTF.

V and J are TRBV7-3 and TRBJ2-5; 7 bases fit TRBD2. The CDR3 contains 15 residues. The germline V gene encodes CDR1 SGHTA and CDR2 FQGTGA. V lost 0 bases and J lost 5; bases outside the gene matches: 6. The CDR3 bases are TGTGCCAGCAGCTTAACGGGAGGGAGGGCGGAGACCCAGTACTTC. The encoded protein is CASSLTGGRAETQYF.

The chain has TRBV20-1 and TRBJ2-1, with TRBD2 matching over 7 bases. Germline lookup yields CDR1 DFQATT and CDR2 SNEGSKA (reference sequence). CDR3 length equals 13 residues. V shed 6 bases and J 6 bases; nucleotides not matched to a gene: 8. The CDR3 is CSALDGGGNEQFF. CDR3 DNA sequence: TGCAGTGCCCTCGATGGGGGGGGCAATGAGCAGTTCTTC.

V and J are TRBV7-3 and TRBJ2-2; the D gene is possibly TRBD1 (6 bases). Trimming pared 1 base from V and 3 bases from J, leaving 12 bases between. CDR3 size: 16 residues. Per germline, CDR1 SGHTA and CDR2 FQGTGA. The CDR3 is CASSLRGLADTGELFF. The CDR3 nucleotides read TGTGCCAGCAGCTTAAGGGGGCTAGCAGACACCGGGGAGCTGTTTTTT. The whole variable domain, remainder taken from reference TRBV7-3 and TRBJ2-2, is GAGVSQTPSNKVTEKGKYVELRCDPISGHTALYWYRQSLGQGPEFLIYFQGTGAADDSGLPNDRFFAVRPEGSVSTLKIQRTERGDSAVYLCASSLRGLADTGELFFGEGSRLTVL.

Concerning this clonotype: A read error is likely, as this CDR3 ends without the conserved phenylalanine or tryptophan. The rearrangement links TRBV12-3 or TRBV12-4 to TRBJ1-6; TRBD1 matches at 7 bases. V shed 5 bases, J shed 9 bases, and the junction held 4 bases outside the gene matches. The CDR3 is 13 residues long. CDR3: CASSPRTGSPLHC. The CDR3 DNA reads as TGTGCCAGCAGTCCTCGGACAGGTTCACCCCTCCACTGT.

The rearrangement joins TRBV10-3 to TRBJ2-2; D gene ambiguous. Trimming removed 11 bases from V and 3 bases from J, with 10 bases in between. Germline V gene sequence: CDR1 ENHRY, CDR2 SYGVKD. This CDR3 contains 12 residues. The CDR3 is CAVPRDTGELFF. CDR3 sequence (DNA): TGTGCCGTACCTCGGGACACCGGGGAGCTGTTTTTT.

This clonotype was counted at least ten times. The chain has TRBV7-3 and TRBJ1-6, with D hard to call. The germline gives CDR1 SGHTA, CDR2 FQGTGA. The V end was cut by 4 bases, the J end by 12 bases, with 13 bases between. The CDR3 contains 13 residues. CDR3 DNA sequence: TGTGCCAGCAGCTACGGACCGTTCGAACCCCTCCACTTT. This codes for CASSYGPFEPLHF. The whole variable domain, filled in from reference TRBV7-3 and TRBJ1-6, reads GAGVSQTPSNKVTEKGKYVELRCDPISGHTALYWYRQSLGQGPEFLIYFQGTGAADDSGLPNDRFFAVRPEGSVSTLKIQRTERGDSAVYLCASSYGPFEPLHFGNGTRLTVT.

This clonotype was recorded a few times. The V gene is TRBV6-5, the J gene TRBJ2-5, with D possibly matching TRBD1 (6 bases). The length of the CDR3 is 15 residues. With 2 bases removed from V and 4 bases from J, the gap between germline ends came to 14 bases. CDR1 is MNHEY, CDR2 SVGAGI, per germline. The CDR3 here is CASSYDLGRGETQYF. CDR3 coding DNA: TGTGCCAGCAGTTACGATCTGGGCAGGGGAGAGACCCAGTACTTC.

This clonotype was seen more than once but under ten times. The chain couples TRBV20-1 to TRBJ1-2; the D gene is possibly TRBD1 (6 bases). The CDR3 loop spans 13 amino acids. V was shortened by 4 bases and J by 5 bases, with 14 bases between the two germline ends. Germline-derived CDR1 and CDR2 are DFQATT and SNEGSKA (reference sequence). In DNA, the CDR3 is TGCAGTGCTACAAGGGGGGGGAAGTATGGCTACACCTTC. Translated, it gives CSATRGGKYGYTF.

J is TRBJ1-4 and V is TRBV6-5, with a tentative D call TRBD1 (5 bases). Trimming pared 1 base from V and 2 bases from J, leaving 8 bases between. CDR1 and CDR2 from the germline V gene are MNHEY and SVGAGI. The CDR3 contains 15 residues. The CDR3 sequence is CASSYWGRTNEKLFF. The CDR3, as DNA: TGTGCCAGCAGTTACTGGGGGAGGACTAATGAAAAACTGTTTTTT.

This clonotype was seen a few times. The genes are TRBV15 and TRBJ1-4; D is possibly TRBD1 (6 bases). Looked up from germline, CDR1 is LNHNV and CDR2 is YYDKDF (reference sequence). The V end was cut by 2 bases, the J end by 3 bases, with 16 bases between. The CDR3 runs 17 residues. The CDR3 DNA reads TGTGCCACCAGCAGAACTATTGGGGGCAGGGCTAATGAAAAACTGTTTTTT. It codes for CATSRTIGGRANEKLFF.

The CDR3: CATSDGDYEQFF. The CDR3 region has the DNA TGTGCCACCAGTGACGGGGACTATGAGCAGTTCTTC. The chain carries TRBV24-1 and TRBJ2-1, with D maybe TRBD2 (6 bases). Looked up from germline, CDR1 is KGHDR and CDR2 is SFDVKD. CDR3 length: 12 residues. V gave up 4 bases and J gave up 8 bases, with 8 bases separating them.